This TCR beta chain comes out of a study of T cells in Graves' hyperthyroidism and ophthalmopathy. The V gene end was trimmed by 5 bases and the J gene end by 3 bases; junction bases not matched to a gene: 6. Looked up from germline, CDR1 is SGHVS and CDR2 is FNYEAQ. The CDR3 is made up of 14 amino acids. RNA transcripts provided the source from which TCR beta CDR3 regions were amplified. During a first-round RT-PCR of the TCR CDR3, the HTBI primer set was used. One entry per CDR3 protein results from TCRdb running MiXCR on the multiplex PCR reads. The data hold under 350,000 distinct CDR3 sequences, with 15% to 20% observed a single time.

The source material was blood. J is TRBJ2-7 and V is TRBV7-6; the match to TRBD1 covers 8 bases. This TCR derives from a woman between 45 and 60 years old with Graves' hyperthyroidism. The CDR3 is CASSTGQESYEQYF. The CDR3, as DNA: TGTGCCAGCAGCACGGGACAGGAAAGCTACGAGCAGTACTTC.